One sample yielded the 5 T cell receptor beta chains listed below, sequenced in a study of blood T cell repertoires in COVID-19. The table came from immunoSEQ multiplex PCR; TCRdb's copy has only in-frame clones and leaves some out. The sample records around 130,000 clones, about 89% being singletons. The sequenced sample consisted of peripheral blood. The receptor set was obtained from a man aged 50-59 years with active or convalescent COVID-19.

V usage is TRBV15 and J usage is TRBJ1-1; D gene unclear. The CDR3 is made up of 16 amino acids. Deletions cut 1 base from V and 5 bases from J, with 17 bases between. Germline-derived CDR1 and CDR2 are LNHNV and YYDKDF (reference sequence). The CDR3 DNA is TGTGCCACCAGCAGAGCCGTCACTCCGGGGTGGACTGAAGCTTTCTTT. It yields the protein CATSRAVTPGWTEAFF.

The chain uses TRBV3-1 (or the pseudogene TRBV3-2) and TRBJ1-1; the match to TRBD1 covers 8 bases. The germline V gene has CDR1 LGHDT and CDR2 YNNKEL (reference sequence). The V segment lost 4 bases and the J segment 4 bases; nucleotides outside the gene matches: 8. CDR3 length: 15 residues. CDR3 in DNA: TGTGCCAGCAGCCCCCGGACAGGGAGGCTCACTGAAGCTTTCTTT. It is translated as CASSPRTGRLTEAFF.

The chain employs TRBV2 and TRBJ2-7; D is perhaps TRBD2 (5 bases). Trimming cost V 6 bases and J 3 bases, with 12 bases left between them. The germline gives CDR1 SNHLY, CDR2 FYNNEI. The CDR3 consists of 13 residues. CDR3 nucleotides: TGTGCCAGCAGGTCGGGTAGCGTCTACGAGCAGTACTTC. Protein sequence: CASRSGSVYEQYF.

This sequence joins TRBV24-1 and TRBJ1-2, with 7 bases identical to TRBD1. V lost 4 bases, J lost 4 bases, and 8 bases stayed unmatched. Germline V gene data show CDR1 as KGHDR and CDR2 as SFDVKD. The CDR3 is 15 residues long. The CDR3 DNA reads as TGTGCCACCAGTGACCCCCGACAGGGATCCTATGGCTACACCTTC. It codes for CATSDPRQGSYGYTF.

The DNA of the CDR3 is TGTGCCAGCAGTTCTTACATGTCCTATAATTCACCCCTCCACTTT. This sequence encodes CASSSYMSYNSPLHF. The rearrangement joins TRBV6-6 to TRBJ1-6; the D is unclear. This CDR3 region has 15 residues. Trimming took 4 bases from V and 1 from J, leaving 8 bases between them. Germline CDR1 MNHNY, CDR2 SVGAGI (reference sequence).